The 31 T cell receptor beta chains listed next were all sequenced from one sample in a study of blood T cell repertoires in COVID-19 (dated by TCRdb to 2019 to 2021). The library relied on the immunoSEQ multiplex PCR assay. TCRdb took this table from immuneACCESS and kept in-frame rearrangements with V and J called. Such tables lack part of the clones; where checked against another copy, unresolved V genes explain under half of the gap, and the rest is unexplained. This sample is represented by 100,000 or so clones; more than 75% of them were singletons. The ten largest account for roughly 13% of the sample. Sequencing was done on a sample of peripheral blood. All receptors come from a human donor in a cohort sampled during active COVID-19.

CDR3 bases: TGTGCCAGCAGCCCTACCCAGGGATGGGGTGGCTACACCTTC. Translation gives CASSPTQGWGGYTF. V and J are TRBV11-2 and TRBJ1-2; TRBD1 is a possible D gene (5 bases). Germline assignment: CDR1 SGHAT and CDR2 FQNNGV. V shed 5 bases and J shed 7 bases, with 17 bases lying between them. This CDR3 spans 14 amino acids.

Only a few counts were recorded for this clone. This chain uses TRBV7-9 with TRBJ1-2, with 8 bases fitting TRBD1. The V gene end was trimmed by 0 bases and the J gene end by 8 bases; junction bases not matched to a gene: 11. Germline-derived CDR1 and CDR2 are SEHNR and FQNEAQ (reference sequence). The CDR3 contains 16 residues. CDR3 nucleotides: TGTGCCAGCAGCTTAGCCGCGCGGACAGGGACTGACGGCTACACCTTC. This gives the protein CASSLAARTGTDGYTF.

V usage is TRBV5-1 and J usage is TRBJ2-3, with 10 bases matching TRBD2. CDR3 length: 16 amino acids. The V and J ends lost 4 bases and 3 bases, in that order; junction bases with no gene match: 8. The germline V gene has CDR1 SGHRS and CDR2 YFSETQ. The CDR3 here is CASSHQAGGPTDTQYF. The CDR3 DNA follows: TGCGCCAGCAGCCACCAAGCGGGAGGGCCGACAGATACGCAGTATTTT.

The genes are TRBV9 and TRBJ2-6, with D perhaps TRBD1 (6 bases). The CDR3 runs to 18 residues. Germline CDR1 reads SGDLS; CDR2 reads YYNGEE. With 0 bases removed from V and 4 bases from J, the gap between germline ends came to 17 bases. CDR3 in DNA: TGTGCCAGCAGCGTAGTCGAGGGCAGGGGAGCAGGGGCCAACGTCCTGACTTTC. Encoded protein: CASSVVEGRGAGANVLTF.

V usage is TRBV7-2 and J usage is TRBJ2-7; 8 bases match TRBD1. This CDR3 comprises 14 residues. Germline-derived CDR1 and CDR2 are SGHTA and FQGNSA. The V segment lost 5 bases and the J segment 1 base; nucleotides outside the gene matches: 4. The CDR3: CASSIRQGSYEQYF. CDR3 in DNA: TGTGCCAGCAGCATCAGACAGGGGTCCTACGAGCAGTACTTC.

The chain employs TRBV19 and TRBJ2-6; the match to TRBD2 covers 7 bases. The V segment lost 3 bases and the J segment 0 bases; nucleotides outside the gene matches: 11. The germline V gene encodes CDR1 LNHDA and CDR2 SQIVND (reference sequence). The CDR3 has 19 amino acids. The CDR3 bases are TGTGCCAGTAGTATCTCGCGGGGGAGACACCTCTCTGGGGCCAACGTCCTGACTTTC. Its translation: CASSISRGRHLSGANVLTF.

V usage is TRBV6-5 and J usage is TRBJ2-5; tentative D call: TRBD2 (5 bases). Germline-derived CDR1 and CDR2 are MNHEY and SVGAGI. The CDR3 consists of 13 residues. V lost 5 bases to trimming and J lost 7 bases, with 14 bases between them. The CDR3 DNA follows: TGTGCCAGCAGTATAGTGGGTGGAGGGACCCAGTACTTC. It translates to CASSIVGGGTQYF.

This clone has more than one count but fewer than ten. V gene TRBV27 combines with J gene TRBJ1-1; a possible D gene is TRBD1 (5 bases). CDR3 size: 15 residues. Trimming pared 6 bases from V and 1 base from J, leaving 15 bases between. Germline V gene lookup returns CDR1 MNHEY and CDR2 SMNVEV (reference sequence). The CDR3 DNA sequence: TGTGCCAGCAGATATCAGGGCCAGGGGAACACTGAAGCTTTCTTT. Its protein is CASRYQGQGNTEAFF.

The sample holds a few counts of this clone. The chain recombines TRBV9 with TRBJ2-5; 8 bases match TRBD2. V shed 0 bases and J 5 bases; nucleotides not matched to a gene: 6. The CDR3 spans 15 residues. Per germline, CDR1 SGDLS and CDR2 YYNGEE. The CDR3 nucleotides read TGTGCCAGCAGCGTAGGAGGGACTAGTTTCGAGACCCAGTACTTC. It yields the protein CASSVGGTSFETQYF.

The V and J genes are TRBV2 and TRBJ1-5, with D possibly TRBD1 on 6 matching bases. Germline V CDR1 and CDR2: SNHLY, FYNNEI. The germline V and J ends were trimmed by 5 bases and 0 bases, with 11 bases remaining between them. This CDR3 region has 15 residues. The CDR3 here is CASSLQGYSNQPQHF. The CDR3 coding sequence is TGTGCCAGCAGTTTGCAGGGGTATAGCAATCAGCCCCAGCATTTT.

With respect to this clone: Other nucleotide sequences in the sample specify the same CDR3. This sequence joins TRBV2 and TRBJ1-6; the D is unclear. CDR1 and CDR2 (germline): SNHLY, FYNNEI. CDR3 length: 15 residues. The V end lost 1 base, the J end lost 9 bases, and 13 bases lay between the germline ends. CDR3 DNA sequence: TGTGCCAGCAGTGAAGGTCAAGGAGTGGGTTCACCCCTCCACTTT. Amino acids: CASSEGQGVGSPLHF.

The rearrangement joins TRBV5-1 to TRBJ2-5; D gene uncertain. The CDR3 contains 14 residues. Per germline, CDR1 SGHRS and CDR2 YFSETQ. Trimming took 0 bases from V and 5 from J, leaving 11 bases between them. The CDR3 loop is CASSLVLLSETQYF. The CDR3 region has the DNA TGCGCCAGCAGCTTGGTTCTCCTTTCTGAGACCCAGTACTTC.

The V gene is TRBV5-1, the J gene TRBJ2-3; D may be TRBD2 (5 bases). This CDR3 spans 14 amino acids. CDR1 and CDR2 from the germline V gene are SGHRS and YFSETQ. Trimming took off 3 bases at V and 1 base at J, with 9 bases between the two ends. CDR3: CASSSGWGTDTQYF. CDR3 coding DNA: TGCGCCAGCAGCTCGGGGTGGGGCACAGATACGCAGTATTTT.

This clone appeared a single time. This sequence joins TRBV5-6 and TRBJ2-3, with TRBD1 matching over 10 bases. Per the germline V gene, CDR1 is SGHDT and CDR2 is YYEEEE. Trimming at V came to 1 base and at J to 3 bases, leaving 5 bases not matched to a gene. This CDR3 spans 16 amino acids. The CDR3 DNA is TGTGCCAGCAGCTTGCCCGGGACAGGGGCGACAGATACGCAGTATTTT. This encodes CASSLPGTGATDTQYF.

The gene calls are TRBV5-1 and TRBJ2-5, with D possibly TRBD2 on 5 matching bases. The CDR3 spans 14 residues. Germline V gene lookup returns CDR1 SGHRS and CDR2 YFSETQ. Between the trimmed V and J ends, which lost 1 base and 1 base, there was a span of 8 bases. CDR3 DNA sequence: TGCGCCAGCAGCTTGCTCGGGGTCCAAGAGACCCAGTACTTC. Protein sequence: CASSLLGVQETQYF. The full variable domain, with the rest looked up from reference TRBV5-1 and TRBJ2-5, is KAGVTQTPRYLIKTRGQQVTLSCSPISGHRSVSWYQQTPGQGLQFLFEYFSETQRNKGNFPGRFSGRQFSNSRSEMNVSTLELGDSALYLCASSLLGVQETQYFGPGTRLLVL.

This chain uses TRBV7-8 with TRBJ2-1, with a weak D call TRBD1 (6 bases). Between the trimmed V and J ends, which lost 5 bases and 2 bases, there was a span of 13 bases. The CDR3 totals 15 residues. Germline V gene lookup returns CDR1 SGHVS and CDR2 FQNEAQ. DNA for the CDR3: TGTGCCAGCAGCAGTTCGGGACACCCCTACAATGAGCAGTTCTTC. This encodes CASSSSGHPYNEQFF.

The chain combines TRBV5-1 with TRBJ2-3; D is undetermined. Germline CDR1 is SGHRS and CDR2 is YFSETQ. Trimming removed 2 bases from V and 4 bases from J, with 11 bases in between. CDR3 size: 14 residues. The CDR3 DNA reads as TGCGCCAGCAGCTTCACCGACGGGTCAGATACGCAGTATTTT. The encoded protein is CASSFTDGSDTQYF. Based on the CDR3 plus reference TRBV5-1 and TRBJ2-3, the full variable domain is KAGVTQTPRYLIKTRGQQVTLSCSPISGHRSVSWYQQTPGQGLQFLFEYFSETQRNKGNFPGRFSGRQFSNSRSEMNVSTLELGDSALYLCASSFTDGSDTQYFGPGTRLTVL.

The chain links TRBV7-9 to TRBJ1-2; TRBD1 aligns across 9 bases. J was trimmed by 6 bases and V by 5 bases; bases with no gene match: 7. Germline CDR1 SEHNR, CDR2 FQNEAQ (reference sequence). This CDR3 is 14 amino acids long. The CDR3 DNA reads TGTGCCAGCAGCAGGACAGGGGAACGAGATGGCTACACCTTC. Translated, it gives CASSRTGERDGYTF. The full variable domain, in which reference TRBV7-9 and TRBJ1-2 provide the parts outside the CDR3, is DTGVSQNPRHKITKRGQNVTFRCDPISEHNRLYWYRQTLGQGPEFLTYFQNEAQLEKSRLLSDRFSAERPKGSFSTLEIQRTEQGDSAMYLCASSRTGERDGYTFGSGTRLTVV.

This clone was seen a handful of times. The chain combines TRBV20-1 with TRBJ2-3, with 8 bases fitting TRBD2. V lost 6 bases, J lost 11 bases, and 7 bases stayed unmatched. CDR3 length: 11 amino acids. Looked up from germline, CDR1 is DFQATT and CDR2 is SNEGSKA (reference sequence). CDR3 DNA sequence: TGCAGTGCAGCAGGGAGCGGGGGGCAGTATTTT. Translating gives CSAAGSGGQYF.

This chain uses TRBV20-1 with TRBJ1-2, with D hard to call. V was cut by 2 bases and J by 7 bases, with 8 bases left in between. Germline loops: CDR1 DFQATT, CDR2 SNEGSKA (reference sequence). The CDR3 has 11 amino acids. The CDR3 is CSARMEGGYTF. The CDR3 DNA follows: TGCAGTGCTAGAATGGAGGGTGGCTACACCTTC.

The rearrangement uses TRBV7-8 and TRBJ2-3; tentatively, D is TRBD1 (6 bases). Germline V CDR1 and CDR2: SGHVS, FQNEAQ. The CDR3 is 12 residues long. V was clipped by 5 bases and J by 5 bases, with 8 bases between them. The CDR3 loop reads CASSQDRDTQYF. The CDR3 coding sequence is TGTGCCAGCAGCCAGGACAGAGATACGCAGTATTTT. The full variable domain, its missing parts supplied by reference TRBV7-8 and TRBJ2-3, is GAGVSQSPRYKVAKRGQDVALRCDPISGHVSLFWYQQALGQGPEFLTYFQNEAQLDKSGLPSDRFFAERPEGSVSTLKIQRTQQEDSAVYLCASSQDRDTQYFGPGTRLTVL.

There are a few counts of this clone. The V and J genes are TRBV7-2 and TRBJ1-5, with D unclear. With 6 bases removed from V and 0 bases from J, the gap between germline ends came to 6 bases. CDR3 length equals 13 residues. Germline loops: CDR1 SGHTA, CDR2 FQGNSA. The CDR3 here is CASSYNSNQPQHF. CDR3 DNA: TGTGCCAGCAGTTACAATAGCAATCAGCCCCAGCATTTT.

The rearrangement links TRBV5-4 to TRBJ2-5; TRBD2 agrees at 9 bases. V lost 0 bases, J lost 1 base, and 7 bases stayed unmatched. CDR1 and CDR2 from the germline V gene are SGHNT and YYREEE (reference sequence). The CDR3 runs 17 residues. CDR3 in DNA: TGTGCCAGCAGCTTGGCCGGGTTAGCGGGGGTCCAAGAGACCCAGTACTTC. As protein: CASSLAGLAGVQETQYF.

This sequence joins TRBV11-2 and TRBJ2-2, with TRBD2 matching over 9 bases. The CDR3 totals 16 residues. The germline CDR1 and CDR2 sequences are SGHAT and FQNNGV. Losses at the gene ends were 4 bases for V and 5 bases for J; bases not matched to a gene: 8. The CDR3 coding sequence is TGTGCCAGCAGCTCGCGGGGGGGCAAAGGGACCGGGGAGCTGTTTTTT. It encodes CASSSRGGKGTGELFF.

The CDR3 bases are TGTGCCAGCAGTTTGGCTAGCGGGAGTCTTAACGAGCAGTACTTC. This encodes CASSLASGSLNEQYF. The chain has TRBV27 and TRBJ2-7, with TRBD2 identical over 10 bases. Germline V gene data show CDR1 as MNHEY and CDR2 as SMNVEV (reference sequence). CDR3 size: 15 residues. With 3 bases clipped from V and 5 bases from J, the junction kept 7 bases outside the gene matches.

The chain uses TRBV15 and TRBJ1-5, with D hard to call. V lost 0 bases and J 6 bases, leaving 12 bases between the germline ends. There are 15 residues in the CDR3. The V gene's germline CDR1 is LNHNV and CDR2 YYDKDF (reference sequence). CDR3 bases: TGTGCCACCAGCAGAGACCCCGGAGGGCGTCAGCCCCAGCATTTT. Protein: CATSRDPGGRQPQHF.

V and J are TRBV10-1 and TRBJ2-1; a weak D match, TRBD1 (6 bases). V was trimmed by 7 bases and J by 9 bases, leaving 19 bases between them. Per germline, CDR1 WNHNN and CDR2 SYGVQD (reference sequence). There are 14 residues in the CDR3. CDR3: CASKRDTGFGEQFF. DNA for the CDR3: TGCGCCAGCAAGAGGGACACGGGGTTTGGTGAGCAGTTCTTC.

The V and J genes are TRBV27 and TRBJ1-3; TRBD1 matches at 7 bases. CDR3 length: 14 amino acids. Per germline, CDR1 MNHEY and CDR2 SMNVEV (reference sequence). Germline trimming cut 6 bases from V and 1 base from J; bases unmatched to any gene: 3. The CDR3 sequence: CASRPTGSGNTIYF. DNA of the CDR3: TGTGCCAGCAGGCCGACAGGGTCTGGAAACACCATATATTTT.

This rearrangement joins TRBV9 to TRBJ2-7; 11 nucleotides agree with TRBD1. This CDR3 is 16 amino acids long. Germline lookup yields CDR1 SGDLS and CDR2 YYNGEE. V shed 4 bases, J shed 5 bases, and the junction held 11 bases outside the gene matches. In DNA form, the CDR3 reads TGTGCCAGCAGCCATAGCCGGGACAGGGGGATCAACGAGCAGTACTTC. Protein sequence: CASSHSRDRGINEQYF.

The chain couples TRBV6-5 to TRBJ2-7; tentative D call: TRBD1 (6 bases). The CDR3 covers 15 residues. Germline CDR1 reads MNHEY; CDR2 reads SVGAGI. V was pared by 2 bases and J by 5 bases, with 16 bases between. CDR3: CASSYGLGAADEQYF. The CDR3 DNA reads TGTGCCAGCAGTTACGGGCTGGGGGCGGCCGACGAGCAGTACTTC.

In this sample, this clone turned up once. The chain recombines TRBV7-2 with TRBJ1-1, with D hard to call. This CDR3 spans 13 amino acids. V was shortened by 6 bases and J by 4 bases, with 12 bases between the two germline ends. From germline, CDR1 is SGHTA and CDR2 FQGNSA. The CDR3 here is CASRGFGSTEAFF. The CDR3 DNA is TGTGCCAGCAGAGGCTTCGGGTCCACTGAAGCTTTCTTT.